The 32 T cell receptor beta chains reported below all come from one sample, sequenced in a study of blood T cell repertoires in COVID-19. The assay was immunoSEQ multiplex PCR, and TCRdb's table has in-frame clones only and misses some. Of roughly 250,000 clones in the sample, roughly 84% were seen once. The specimen was peripheral blood. Receptors originate from a woman in her forties with active or convalescent COVID-19.

This chain connects TRBV28 to TRBJ1-4; the match to TRBD1 covers 7 bases. V was clipped by 6 bases and J by 8 bases; unmatched bases: 6. The CDR3 runs to 13 residues. Germline V gene lookup returns CDR1 MDHEN and CDR2 SYDVKM. CDR3 region: CASRAGGGEKLFF. The CDR3 nucleotides read TGTGCCAGCAGGGCAGGGGGTGGAGAAAAACTGTTTTTT. Using reference TRBV28 and TRBJ1-4 for the parts outside the CDR3, the full variable domain is DVKVTQSSRYLVKRTGEKVFLECVQDMDHENMFWYRQDPGLGLRLIYFSYDVKMKEKGDIPEGYSVSREKKERFSLILESASTNQTSMYLCASRAGGGEKLFFGSGTQLSVL.

This clone was detected only once. V is TRBV10-3 and J is TRBJ2-3, with D possibly being TRBD1 (6 bases). In germline, CDR1 is ENHRY, CDR2 SYGVKD. The CDR3 is 14 amino acids. Trimming removed 3 bases from V and 5 bases from J, with 12 bases in between. The CDR3 spells CAISEVGAQDTQYF. The CDR3 DNA is TGTGCCATCAGTGAAGTGGGGGCTCAAGATACGCAGTATTTT.

This rearrangement joins TRBV7-9 to TRBJ1-1; perhaps TRBD1 as D (5 bases). V lost 5 bases and J 4 bases, leaving 20 bases between the germline ends. The germline V gene has CDR1 SEHNR and CDR2 FQNEAQ (reference sequence). The CDR3 contains 16 residues. The DNA of the CDR3 is TGTGCCAGCAGCCACTTGCGGGGCGAGCGTATCACTGAAGCTTTCTTT. It yields the protein CASSHLRGERITEAFF. Full variable domain (rest looked up from reference TRBV7-9 and TRBJ1-1): DTGVSQNPRHKITKRGQNVTFRCDPISEHNRLYWYRQTLGQGPEFLTYFQNEAQLEKSRLLSDRFSAERPKGSFSTLEIQRTEQGDSAMYLCASSHLRGERITEAFFGQGTRLTVV.

This chain joins TRBV5-1 and TRBJ1-4, with unresolved D. This CDR3 region has 14 residues. Germline V CDR1 and CDR2: SGHRS, YFSETQ. V gave up 0 bases and J gave up 5 bases, with 8 bases separating them. CDR3 sequence reads: CASSLVGTNEKLFF. CDR3 nucleotide sequence: TGCGCCAGCAGCTTGGTGGGCACAAATGAAAAACTGTTTTTT.

This chain links TRBV18 with TRBJ2-7; TRBD1 might be the D (6 bases). Germline V gene sequence: CDR1 KGHSH, CDR2 LQKENI. This CDR3 has 14 amino acids. Trimming removed 5 bases at V and 4 bases at J, with 15 bases between. The CDR3, as DNA: TGTGCCAGCTCATCACGCACAGGGCGATACGAGCAGTACGTC. Encoded protein: CASSSRTGRYEQYV.

The rearrangement links TRBV5-1 to TRBJ1-2; the D gene is possibly TRBD1 (6 bases). The V end lost 4 bases, the J end lost 1 base, and 8 bases lay between the germline ends. The CDR3 is 13 residues long. CDR1 SGHRS and CDR2 YFSETQ come from the germline V gene. CDR3 residues: CASSPDSNYGYTF. The CDR3 DNA sequence: TGCGCCAGCAGCCCGGACAGTAACTATGGCTACACCTTC. Full variable domain (remainder filled in from reference TRBV5-1 and TRBJ1-2): KAGVTQTPRYLIKTRGQQVTLSCSPISGHRSVSWYQQTPGQGLQFLFEYFSETQRNKGNFPGRFSGRQFSNSRSEMNVSTLELGDSALYLCASSPDSNYGYTFGSGTRLTVV.

The chain joins TRBV4-2 to TRBJ1-2, with D hard to call. V was cut by 0 bases and J by 10 bases, with 18 bases left in between. CDR3 length: 15 amino acids. CDR1 and CDR2 from the germline V gene are LGHNA and YNFKEQ. The CDR3, as DNA: TGTGCCAGCAGCCAAGATCTCCGTGGGGAGTTTACCTACACCTTC. It encodes CASSQDLRGEFTYTF.

This chain links TRBV6-1 with TRBJ1-5; 8 bases are shared with TRBD1. The CDR3 length is 15 residues. Germline V gives CDR1 MNHNS, CDR2 SASEGT. Germline trimming cut 2 bases from V and 7 bases from J; bases unmatched to any gene: 7. CDR3 loop: CASSEIVTGAQPQHF. CDR3 sequence (DNA): TGTGCCAGCAGTGAAATTGTGACAGGGGCCCAGCCCCAGCATTTT.

The CDR3 DNA reads as TGTGCCAGCAGCTCCCCATACAGGGGTCTCTACAATGAGCAGTTCTTC. This translates into CASSSPYRGLYNEQFF. V usage is TRBV7-6 and J usage is TRBJ2-1; 7 positions match TRBD1. Trimming at V came to 4 bases and at J to 3 bases, leaving 9 bases not matched to a gene. CDR1 is SGHVS and CDR2 is FNYEAQ in the germline V gene. This CDR3 has 16 amino acids.

The V and J genes are TRBV21-1 and TRBJ1-5; the DNA was not used to check the table's D call, TRBD1. TRBV21-1 is deemed a pseudogene. CDR3 length: 19 amino acids. CDR3 DNA: TGTGCCAGCAGCAAACAGGACAGGGGCAAAAGAGCGGCCCATCAGCCCCAGCATTTT. As protein: CASSKQDRGKRAAHQPQHF.

The gene calls are TRBV2 and TRBJ2-7; TRBD1 agrees at 11 bases. Germline CDR1 reads SNHLY; CDR2 reads FYNNEI. The V segment lost 5 bases and the J segment 12 bases; nucleotides outside the gene matches: 6. The CDR3 is 12 amino acids. This chain's CDR3 is CASSQGTGGAYV. CDR3 bases: TGTGCCAGCAGTCAAGGGACAGGGGGTGCGTACGTC.

Here the CDR3 reads CASSQRGQGTYTDTQYF. The CDR3 nucleotides are TGCGCCAGCAGCCAAAGGGGACAGGGTACATACACAGATACGCAGTATTTT. The V call is TRBV4-1, the J call TRBJ2-3; 9 bases are shared with TRBD1. The CDR3 contains 17 residues. The V and J ends lost 2 bases and 2 bases, in that order; junction bases with no gene match: 8. Germline V CDR1 and CDR2: MGHRA, YSYEKL.

The V call is TRBV7-6, the J call TRBJ2-1, with D perhaps matching TRBD2 (7 bases). The CDR3 totals 17 residues. The germline V and J ends were trimmed by 1 base and 7 bases, with 20 bases remaining between them. Germline V lookup: CDR1 SGHVS, CDR2 FNYEAQ. CDR3 coding DNA: TGTGCCAGCAGCTTAGGGTTCCGGGGGGCCTCCTTTAATGAGCAGTTCTTC. Residues: CASSLGFRGASFNEQFF.

This rearrangement joins TRBV19 to TRBJ2-5; D is possibly TRBD2 (5 bases). V dropped 4 bases and J dropped 14 bases, with 20 bases sitting between them. Germline CDR1 LNHDA, CDR2 SQIVND (reference sequence). The CDR3 sequence is 13 residues long. CDR3 sequence reads: CASSTTPPGVRYF. The CDR3 DNA is TGTGCCAGTAGTACCACCCCCCCCGGGGTAAGATACTTC.

The rearrangement joins TRBV5-1 to TRBJ1-4; D not certain. The CDR3 extends over 15 amino acids. Trimming removed 4 bases at V and 5 bases at J, with 15 bases between. Germline assignment: CDR1 SGHRS and CDR2 YFSETQ. DNA for the CDR3: TGCGCCAGCAGCGAACATGCAGGCGAAAATGAAAAACTGTTTTTT. Translated, it gives CASSEHAGENEKLFF.

The rearrangement joins TRBV29-1 to TRBJ1-5; TRBD1 aligns across 9 bases. CDR3 length: 14 residues. The V gene end was trimmed by 6 bases and the J gene end by 2 bases; junction bases not matched to a gene: 5. Germline V gene sequence: CDR1 SQVTM, CDR2 ANQGSEA. CDR3: CSVSTGGGNQPQHF. CDR3 bases: TGCAGCGTATCGACAGGGGGTGGCAATCAGCCCCAGCATTTT. Using reference TRBV29-1 and TRBJ1-5 for the parts outside the CDR3, the full variable domain is SAVISQKPSRDICQRGTSLTIQCQVDSQVTMMFWYRQQPGQSLTLIATANQGSEATYESGFVIDKFPISRPNLTFSTLTVSNMSPEDSSIYLCSVSTGGGNQPQHFGDGTRLSIL.

The chain couples TRBV6-5 to TRBJ2-7, with unresolved D. Germline CDR1 is MNHEY and CDR2 is SVGAGI. V shed 0 bases and J shed 3 bases, with 6 bases lying between them. The CDR3 consists of 13 residues. This CDR3 reads CASSYSRSYEQYF. The DNA of the CDR3 is TGTGCCAGCAGTTACTCCCGCAGCTACGAGCAGTACTTC.

This clone has only one observation. This sequence joins TRBV5-1 and TRBJ2-3, with a tentative D call TRBD2 (7 bases). Trimming removed 0 bases at V and 1 base at J, with 18 bases between. The germline V gene encodes CDR1 SGHRS and CDR2 YFSETQ. The length of the CDR3 is 18 residues. CDR3 residues: CASSLVSGGPVGTDTQYF. The CDR3 nucleotides are TGCGCCAGCAGCTTGGTCTCGGGGGGCCCGGTCGGCACAGATACGCAGTATTTT.

This chain connects TRBV25-1 to TRBJ1-6; no clear D gene. Germline values: CDR1 MGHDK, CDR2 SYGVNS. V was cut by 0 bases and J by 4 bases, with 16 bases left in between. This CDR3 region has 18 residues. CDR3 sequence: CASSEYEIGSGYNSPLHF. The CDR3 nucleotides read TGTGCCAGCAGTGAATACGAGATAGGGAGTGGATATAATTCACCCCTCCACTTT.

The chain employs TRBV3-1 (or the pseudogene TRBV3-2) and TRBJ1-2, with 7 bases that match TRBD1. J lost 2 bases, V lost 2 bases, and 5 bases had no gene match. Germline lookup yields CDR1 LGHDT and CDR2 YNNKEL (reference sequence). This CDR3 spans 15 amino acids. The chain's CDR3 is CASSQLRGDNYGYTF. The CDR3 DNA reads TGTGCCAGCAGCCAACTCAGGGGGGACAACTATGGCTACACCTTC.

The rearrangement links TRBV7-9 to TRBJ2-5; 8 nucleotides agree with TRBD2. CDR1 SEHNR and CDR2 FQNEAQ come from the germline V gene (reference sequence). Unmatched junction bases numbered 14, after V lost 5 bases and J lost 3 bases. This CDR3 region has 17 residues. The CDR3 coding sequence is TGTGCCAGCAGCCCCGAGGGTGGCGGGGGGCTTAAAGAGACCCAGTACTTC. Its protein product is CASSPEGGGGLKETQYF.

This chain connects TRBV13 to TRBJ2-5, with 11 bases lining up with TRBD2. This CDR3 has 16 residues. CDR1 is PRHDT, CDR2 FYEKMQ, per germline (reference sequence). Unmatched junction bases numbered 8, after V lost 0 bases and J lost 8 bases. The CDR3 DNA is TGTGCCAGCAGCTTAGGTTTCCTAGCGGGGGGAGACACCCAGTACTTC. Protein product: CASSLGFLAGGDTQYF.

J is TRBJ2-3 and V is TRBV4-1, with 14 positions matching TRBD2. J lost 2 bases, V lost 6 bases, and 4 bases had no gene match. Germline CDR1 reads MGHRA; CDR2 reads YSYEKL. The CDR3 loop spans 16 amino acids. CDR3 amino acids: CASRGLAGAFTDTQYF. CDR3 DNA sequence: TGCGCCAGCAGGGGACTAGCGGGGGCATTCACAGATACGCAGTATTTT.

The chain links TRBV28 to TRBJ1-1; perhaps TRBD1 as D (6 bases). The CDR3 runs to 16 residues. Germline loops: CDR1 MDHEN, CDR2 SYDVKM. V was cut by 9 bases and J by 11 bases, with 31 bases left in between. The CDR3 loop reads CARELRDIGRTGEAFF. In nucleotides, the CDR3 is TGTGCCAGAGAATTACGGGACATCGGCCGTACGGGTGAGGCTTTCTTT.

This clone showed up many times. This sequence joins TRBV10-3 and TRBJ1-2; the D gene is possibly TRBD1 (5 bases). V shed 5 bases and J shed 3 bases, with 19 bases lying between them. Germline loops: CDR1 ENHRY, CDR2 SYGVKD. This CDR3 comprises 16 residues. CDR3 coding DNA: TGTGCCATCAGTTCACGGACACTTAGAGTAGACTATGGCTACACCTTC. Its protein product is CAISSRTLRVDYGYTF.

The genes are TRBV2 and TRBJ1-3; 8 nucleotides line up with TRBD1. V lost 5 bases to trimming and J lost 2 bases; unmatched junction nucleotides: 5. CDR1 is SNHLY, CDR2 FYNNEI, per germline. This CDR3 contains 15 residues. The CDR3 reads CASSLDRVPGNTIYF. In nucleotides, the CDR3 is TGTGCCAGCAGTCTGGACAGGGTGCCTGGAAACACCATATATTTT.

With respect to this clone: Other DNA sequences in this sample translate to the same CDR3. The CDR3 bases are TGTGCCACCAGCTCAGGGGCGAATCAGCCCCAGCATTTT. Its protein product is CATSSGANQPQHF. J is TRBJ1-5 and V is TRBV15; D is possibly TRBD1 (6 bases). Germline values: CDR1 LNHNV, CDR2 YYDKDF (reference sequence). Trimming removed 5 bases from V and 4 bases from J, with 9 bases in between. This CDR3 is built from 13 residues.

V and J are TRBV14 and TRBJ2-5; TRBD1 agrees at 7 bases. The CDR3 sequence is 19 residues long. In germline, CDR1 is SGHDN, CDR2 FVKESK. V shed 3 bases, J shed 0 bases, and the junction held 16 bases outside the gene matches. This CDR3 is CASSHPGLSGRGYQETQYF. The CDR3 bases are TGTGCCAGCAGCCACCCGGGATTGTCGGGCAGGGGGTACCAAGAGACCCAGTACTTC.

V usage is TRBV2 and J usage is TRBJ1-1, with D uncertain. V dropped 2 bases and J dropped 1 base, with 11 bases sitting between them. This CDR3 has 15 residues. Germline V gene sequence: CDR1 SNHLY, CDR2 FYNNEI. Written as DNA, the CDR3 is TGTGCCAGCAGTGAAAGGGAGACGAAGAACACTGAAGCTTTCTTT. It specifies CASSERETKNTEAFF.

This clone was seen a few times. The V call is TRBV2, the J call TRBJ1-2; TRBD1 is a possible D gene (6 bases). Trimming stripped 7 bases from V and 0 bases from J, with 12 bases between. The germline V gene has CDR1 SNHLY and CDR2 FYNNEI. The CDR3 length is 14 residues. The CDR3 nucleotides are TGTGCCAGCACCCCAGCAGGGGCTAACTATGGCTACACCTTC. Translated, it gives CASTPAGANYGYTF.

This chain uses TRBV9 with TRBJ1-4, with a tentative D call TRBD1 (5 bases). The V and J ends lost 0 bases and 1 base respectively, with 7 bases between them. Germline lookup yields CDR1 SGDLS and CDR2 YYNGEE. The CDR3 is 15 amino acids. The CDR3 region has the DNA TGTGCCAGCAGCGTAGCGGGGGGAACTAATGAAAAACTGTTTTTT. Translated, it gives CASSVAGGTNEKLFF.

The J gene is TRBJ2-1, the V gene TRBV29-1, with 11 bases fitting TRBD2. CDR3 length: 15 amino acids. The V and J ends lost 6 bases and 9 bases, in that order; junction bases with no gene match: 13. In germline, CDR1 is SQVTM, CDR2 ANQGSEA. The CDR3 DNA reads TGCAGCGTCCACAGGGGTAGCGGGGGGGCCGTTGAGCAGTTCTTC. This translates into CSVHRGSGGAVEQFF.